These 2 T cell receptor beta chains originate from one sample sequenced in a study of T cells in Graves' hyperthyroidism and ophthalmopathy. Researchers amplified the TCR beta CDR3 regions from RNA transcripts. Carried out on the TCR CDR3, a first-round RT-PCR used the HTBI primer set. TCRdb reprocessed the multiplex PCR reads with MiXCR, giving one entry per CDR3 protein. The sample has around 380,000 distinct CDR3 sequences, roughly 14% seen once; the top ten hold less than 25%. The sequencing input was blood. The origin of the receptors is a man aged 25 to 40 with Graves' hyperthyroidism that later progressed to Graves' ophthalmopathy.

This clonotype has at least ten counts. The chain joins TRBV5-1 to TRBJ1-1, with D tentatively TRBD1 (5 bases). CDR1 is SGHRS and CDR2 is YFSETQ in the germline V gene. The CDR3 contains 14 residues. V was pared by 0 bases and J by 8 bases, with 14 bases between. CDR3 bases: TGCGCCAGCAGCTTGGAGGCAGGGAGGACAGAAGCTTTCTTT. Its translation: CASSLEAGRTEAFF.

This chain's CDR3 is CSARTELSSYEQYF. Written as DNA, the CDR3 is TGCAGTGCTCGGACAGAGTTGAGCTCCTACGAGCAGTACTTC. The rearrangement joins TRBV20-1 to TRBJ2-7, with D possibly being TRBD1 (6 bases). The germline gives CDR1 DFQATT, CDR2 SNEGSKA (reference sequence). The CDR3 loop spans 14 amino acids. V lost 5 bases, J lost 0 bases, and 14 bases lay in between.